The 20 T cell receptor beta chains listed next were all sequenced from one sample in a study of cytomegalovirus exposure and HLA in healthy donors. PCR primers comprised 60 Vbeta and 13 Jbeta primers. Libraries were prepared by immunoSEQ multiplex PCR; TCRdb keeps only in-frame clonotypes and omits some of them. The top ten clones hold about 3% of a sample with 130,000 to 150,000 clones, roughly 83% of them seen once. Sequencing was carried out using PBMCs. These receptors all stem from a female donor in good health and CMV-seronegative.

The chain links TRBV13 to TRBJ2-5; D gene unclear. Trimming removed 4 bases at V and 5 bases at J, with 8 bases between. This CDR3 is built from 12 residues. Germline-derived CDR1 and CDR2 are PRHDT and FYEKMQ (reference sequence). The CDR3 sequence is CASSSGRETQYF. DNA of the CDR3: TGTGCCAGCAGCTCCGGTCGGGAGACCCAGTACTTC.

This sequence joins TRBV30 and TRBJ1-1; D gene unclear. The CDR3 length is 12 residues. Germline loops: CDR1 GTSNPN, CDR2 SVGIG (reference sequence). V lost 4 bases, J lost 3 bases, and 9 bases lay in between. CDR3 residues: CAWKNSHTEAFF. In nucleotides, the CDR3 is TGTGCCTGGAAGAACAGCCACACTGAAGCTTTCTTT. Complete variable domain (other parts from reference TRBV30 and TRBJ1-1): SQTIHQWPATLVQPVGSPLSLECTVEGTSNPNLYWYRQAAGRGLQLLFYSVGIGQISSEVPQNLSASRPQDRQFILSSKKLLLSDSGFYLCAWKNSHTEAFFGQGTRLTVV.

CDR3 in amino acids: CASSLEGLAGEKQFF. The CDR3 bases are TGTGCCAGCAGCTTAGAAGGACTAGCGGGAGAGAAGCAGTTCTTC. The rearrangement joins TRBV7-2 to TRBJ2-1; 13 bases are shared with TRBD2. The CDR3 runs 15 residues. The ends lost 1 base at V and 11 bases at J; junction bases unmatched: 5. The germline V gene has CDR1 SGHTA and CDR2 FQGNSA. The entire variable domain, with the rest obtained from reference TRBV7-2 and TRBJ2-1, is as follows: GAGVSQSPSNKVTEKGKDVELRCDPISGHTALYWYRQSLGQGLEFLIYFQGNSAPDKSGLPSDRFSAERTGGSVSTLTIQRTQQEDSAVYLCASSLEGLAGEKQFFGPGTRLTVL.

V usage is TRBV27 and J usage is TRBJ1-5; 9 positions agree with TRBD1. The CDR3 extends over 14 amino acids. J was trimmed by 9 bases and V by 5 bases; bases with no gene match: 8. Germline CDR1 reads MNHEY; CDR2 reads SMNVEV (reference sequence). The CDR3 DNA reads as TGTGCCAGCAGTCCGGGACAGGGAGGTTGGCCCCAGCATTTT. Protein: CASSPGQGGWPQHF.

For this clone: Other DNA variants within this sample encode the same CDR3. The rearrangement joins TRBV10-3 to TRBJ1-5, with 7 bases matching TRBD1. With V trimmed by 4 bases and J by 4 bases, 4 bases remained unmatched. Germline values: CDR1 ENHRY, CDR2 SYGVKD. The CDR3 has 14 residues. The CDR3 sequence: CAISGQGRNQPQHF. CDR3 sequence (DNA): TGTGCCATCAGTGGACAGGGACGAAATCAGCCCCAGCATTTT.

The chain is built from TRBV7-8 and TRBJ2-2; TRBD1 is a possible D gene (5 bases). In germline, CDR1 is SGHVS, CDR2 FQNEAQ. This CDR3 comprises 14 residues. V was cut by 7 bases and J by 6 bases, with 15 bases left in between. For the CDR3, the DNA is TGTGCCAGCAAGGAACAGGACCTGTCCGGGGAGCTGTTTTTT. It encodes CASKEQDLSGELFF.

This sequence joins TRBV7-9 and TRBJ1-2; TRBD1 matches at 7 bases. This CDR3 is built from 13 residues. Trimming at V came to 4 bases and at J to 8 bases, leaving 7 bases not matched to a gene. Per germline, CDR1 SEHNR and CDR2 FQNEAQ (reference sequence). The CDR3 DNA reads as TGTGCCAGCAGCTCGCCAGGGGGGCGAGGCTACACCTTC. This gives the protein CASSSPGGRGYTF.

The chain links TRBV5-1 to TRBJ2-3, with 12 nucleotides matching TRBD1. The CDR3 length is 17 residues. The V gene's germline CDR1 is SGHRS and CDR2 YFSETQ. Unmatched junction bases numbered 9, after V lost 4 bases and J lost 3 bases. CDR3 sequence reads: CASSTGRDRGLTDTQYF. The CDR3 nucleotides read TGCGCCAGCAGCACCGGCCGGGACAGGGGGCTAACAGATACGCAGTATTTT.

This rearrangement joins TRBV19 to TRBJ2-2, with D possibly being TRBD2 (6 bases). Between the trimmed V and J ends, which lost 7 bases and 3 bases, there was a span of 18 bases. The CDR3 has 16 amino acids. Looked up from germline, CDR1 is LNHDA and CDR2 is SQIVND (reference sequence). CDR3 DNA sequence: TGTGCCAGTAAAAGCAGCGGAGGGAGAGACACCGGGGAGCTGTTTTTT. Amino acids: CASKSSGGRDTGELFF.

This clone was seen a single time. The rearrangement links TRBV7-6 to TRBJ1-6, with a possible D match to TRBD1 (6 bases). Per germline, CDR1 SGHVS and CDR2 FNYEAQ. Between the trimmed V and J ends, which lost 5 bases and 9 bases, there was a span of 17 bases. This CDR3 has 15 amino acids. CDR3 bases: TGTGCCAGCAGCGGGACCCGCGAAGGGGGTTCACCCCTCCACTTT. It is translated as CASSGTREGGSPLHF.

V and J are TRBV29-1 and TRBJ1-1, with D possibly TRBD1 on 5 matching bases. The CDR3 runs 15 residues. CDR1 and CDR2 from the germline V gene are SQVTM and ANQGSEA. V was clipped by 6 bases and J by 1 base, with 18 bases between them. The CDR3 coding sequence is TGCAGCGTGCGGTCGAACAGGCTCCCGAACACTGAAGCTTTCTTT. Protein: CSVRSNRLPNTEAFF. The whole variable domain, remainder taken from reference TRBV29-1 and TRBJ1-1, is SAVISQKPSRDICQRGTSLTIQCQVDSQVTMMFWYRQQPGQSLTLIATANQGSEATYESGFVIDKFPISRPNLTFSTLTVSNMSPEDSSIYLCSVRSNRLPNTEAFFGQGTRLTVV.

This CDR3 is CASSLAAGELFF. As DNA, the CDR3 is TGTGCCAGCAGCTTGGCTGCCGGGGAGCTGTTTTTT. V gene TRBV7-6 combines with J gene TRBJ2-2; no definite D call. Trimming removed 3 bases from V and 6 bases from J, with 5 bases in between. This CDR3 contains 12 residues. The germline V gene has CDR1 SGHVS and CDR2 FNYEAQ.

The chain combines TRBV18 with TRBJ2-3; TRBD1 aligns across 10 bases. The CDR3 length is 16 residues. The V gene's germline CDR1 is KGHSH and CDR2 LQKENI. V lost 0 bases, J lost 4 bases, and 4 bases stayed unmatched. The CDR3 region is CASSPPATGGSDTQYF. Here the CDR3 DNA reads TGTGCCAGCTCACCACCGGCGACAGGGGGCTCAGATACGCAGTATTTT.

The chain employs TRBV10-3 and TRBJ2-5, with a possible D match to TRBD1 (6 bases). The better agreement between TRBJ2-7 and the DNA end casts doubt on the J call. Germline V gene sequence: CDR1 ENHRY, CDR2 SYGVKD. CDR3 length equals 15 residues. CDR3 sequence reads: CAISEDPRGTYEQYF. The CDR3 bases are TGTGCCATCAGTGAAGATCCCAGGGGTACTTACGAGCAGTACTTC.

J is TRBJ2-1 and V is TRBV5-6; TRBD1 might be the D (5 bases). V lost 0 bases and J 6 bases, leaving 10 bases between the germline ends. CDR1 SGHDT and CDR2 YYEEEE come from the germline V gene. The CDR3 totals 14 residues. CDR3 region: CASSLAATVNEQFF. CDR3 in DNA: TGTGCCAGCAGCTTGGCCGCGACAGTCAATGAGCAGTTCTTC.

This clone appeared a few times. The chain recombines TRBV9 with TRBJ1-3, with D maybe TRBD1 (5 bases). Germline values: CDR1 SGDLS, CDR2 YYNGEE. V was shortened by 4 bases and J by 3 bases, with 14 bases between the two germline ends. The CDR3 runs to 15 residues. The CDR3 DNA reads as TGTGCCAGCAGCCTAGGGGAGTTGGGTGGAAACACCATATATTTT. Protein: CASSLGELGGNTIYF.

This clone showed up just once. The sample contains more than one DNA sequence encoding this CDR3. V usage is TRBV2 and J usage is TRBJ1-2, with 8 positions matching TRBD1. With 6 bases clipped from V and 3 bases from J, the junction kept 6 bases outside the gene matches. Germline V gene sequence: CDR1 SNHLY, CDR2 FYNNEI. The CDR3 covers 14 residues. CDR3 sequence reads: CASRPDRGDYGYTF. CDR3 nucleotide sequence: TGTGCCAGCAGGCCTGACAGGGGCGACTATGGCTACACCTTC.

The CDR3: CASSLRDRGLYNEQFF. CDR3 nucleotide sequence: TGTGCCAGCAGCCTACGGGACAGGGGCCTTTACAATGAGCAGTTCTTC. The chain carries TRBV7-2 and TRBJ2-1; TRBD1 aligns across 10 bases. Germline CDR1 is SGHTA and CDR2 is FQGNSA. The CDR3 consists of 16 residues. After removal of 5 bases from V and 4 bases from J, the junction contained 8 bases not matched to a gene.

This clone has a single count. The gene calls are TRBV15 and TRBJ2-1; the D is unclear. Looked up from germline, CDR1 is LNHNV and CDR2 is YYDKDF (reference sequence). V was cut by 0 bases and J by 1 base, with 7 bases left in between. The CDR3 is 15 amino acids. This CDR3 is CATSRDPSSYNEQFF. In DNA form, the CDR3 reads TGTGCCACCAGCAGAGATCCTAGTTCCTACAATGAGCAGTTCTTC.

This clone has ten or more counts. This rearrangement joins TRBV19 to TRBJ2-3, with a possible D match to TRBD1 (6 bases). Germline V CDR1 and CDR2: LNHDA, SQIVND (reference sequence). The CDR3 is 13 amino acids. V shed 5 bases and J shed 5 bases, with 11 bases lying between them. CDR3 amino acids: CASSAAGVDTQYF. The CDR3, as DNA: TGTGCCAGTAGTGCCGCAGGGGTAGATACGCAGTATTTT.